Listed below are T cell receptor beta chains from one sample, sequenced in a study of T cells in localized non-small cell lung cancer. TCRdb's table, derived via immunoSEQ multiplex PCR, lists solely in-frame clones and lacks some. Of around 3,000 clones in the sample, about 29% were seen once. The sample was lung tumor tissue, taken before any cancer treatment. These receptors were collected from a man aged 35 to 69 with stage III lung adenocarcinoma. Both conserved end residues are part of each CDR3. The D gene is left open where the match is weak. A row's size may be missing; if present it is once, few, many or a size class.

J gene: TRBJ2-5; D gene: TRBD1; clone size: few; V gene: TRBV11-3; CDR3 DNA: TGTGCCAGCAGCTCAACAGGGGGCAGATTGGAGACCCAGTACTTC; CDR3 protein: CASSSTGGRLETQYF
J gene: TRBJ2-1; D gene: TRBD2; clone size: NA; V gene: TRBV7-1; CDR3 DNA: TGTGCCAGCAGCTTAGCTGGCGGGGGTGAGCAGTTCTTC; CDR3 protein: CASSLAGGGEQFF
J gene: TRBJ1-1; D gene: NA; clone size: NA; V gene: TRBV28; CDR3 DNA: TGTGCCAGCACCTCCACGGGACGTGACAACACTGAAGCTTTCTTT; CDR3 protein: CASTSTGRDNTEAFF
J gene: TRBJ1-4; D gene: NA; clone size: NA; V gene: TRBV10-2; CDR3 DNA: TGCGCCAGCAGTGAGTCGAATCTCGGACAGAGAGACGAAAAACTGTTTTTT; CDR3 protein: CASSESNLGQRDEKLFF
J gene: TRBJ2-2; D gene: NA; clone size: NA; V gene: TRBV6-8; CDR3 DNA: TGTGCCAGCGGGGAAACAGATTACACCGGGGAGCTGTTTTTT; CDR3 protein: CASGETDYTGELFF
J gene: TRBJ2-3; D gene: NA; clone size: NA; V gene: TRBV5-1; CDR3 DNA: TGCGCCAGCAGCTTTGGTAATGGGGCCTACCAGGATACGCAGTATTTT; CDR3 protein: CASSFGNGAYQDTQYF
J gene: TRBJ1-1; D gene: TRBD1; clone size: few; V gene: TRBV28; CDR3 DNA: TGTGCCAGCAGTTGGGGACAGGGGAGGGCTGAAGCTTTCTTT; CDR3 protein: CASSWGQGRAEAFF
J gene: TRBJ1-1; D gene: NA; clone size: NA; V gene: TRBV19; CDR3 DNA: TGTGCCAGTAGCAAGTCGGGAGGAATTAGCATTGAAGCTTTCTTT; CDR3 protein: CASSKSGGISIEAFF
J gene: TRBJ2-6; D gene: NA; clone size: few; V gene: TRBV9; CDR3 DNA: TGTGCCAGCAGCGTAGCGCCTCTTTCTGGGGCCAACGTCCTGACTTTC; CDR3 protein: CASSVAPLSGANVLTF
J gene: TRBJ1-2; D gene: NA; clone size: few; V gene: TRBV9; CDR3 DNA: TGTGCCAGCACAAGGACAATTGAAGCTAACTATGGCTACACCTTC; CDR3 protein: CASTRTIEANYGYTF
J gene: TRBJ2-5; D gene: TRBD2; clone size: few; V gene: TRBV6-8; CDR3 DNA: TGTGCCAGCAGCGAGCGGGAAGAAGAGACCCAGTACTTC; CDR3 protein: CASSEREEETQYF
J gene: TRBJ2-7; D gene: TRBD2; clone size: NA; V gene: TRBV29-1; CDR3 DNA: TGCAGCGTTGAGGCGGGAGGGATTTACGAGCAGTACTTC; CDR3 protein: CSVEAGGIYEQYF
J gene: TRBJ1-1; D gene: NA; clone size: NA; V gene: TRBV6-8; CDR3 DNA: TGTGCCATCAGCGGAGGGGAAAGTCGGAACACTGAAGCTTTCTTT; CDR3 protein: CAISGGESRNTEAFF
J gene: TRBJ2-3; D gene: NA; clone size: few; V gene: TRBV12-5; CDR3 DNA: TGTGCCAGCAAGGCTAGCGACACAGATACGCAGTATTTT; CDR3 protein: CASKASDTDTQYF
J gene: TRBJ1-2; D gene: NA; clone size: NA; V gene: TRBV6-7; CDR3 DNA: TGTGCCAGCAGTTACAACTATGGCTACACCTTC; CDR3 protein: CASSYNYGYTF
J gene: TRBJ1-5; D gene: NA; clone size: NA; V gene: TRBV28; CDR3 DNA: TGTGCCAGCAGTTTAGTGGCTAGCAATCAGCCCCAGCATTTT; CDR3 protein: CASSLVASNQPQHF
J gene: TRBJ1-4; D gene: NA; clone size: NA; V gene: TRBV28; CDR3 DNA: TGTGCCAGCAGTTTCTGGTCGACCGCAGAAAAACTGTTTTTT; CDR3 protein: CASSFWSTAEKLFF
J gene: TRBJ2-2; D gene: TRBD1; clone size: few; V gene: TRBV9; CDR3 DNA: TGTGCCAGCAGACAGGGGGCTCCCCCCCAAGGCGGGGAGCTGTTTTTT; CDR3 protein: CASRQGAPPQGGELFF
J gene: TRBJ2-1; D gene: TRBD2; clone size: NA; V gene: TRBV5-1; CDR3 DNA: TGCGCCAGCAGCTCCACAAACCTGCGGGGGGGCACCTACAATGAGCAGTTCTTC; CDR3 protein: CASSSTNLRGGTYNEQFF
J gene: TRBJ2-2; D gene: TRBD2; clone size: NA; V gene: TRBV19; CDR3 DNA: TGTGCCAGTAGAAGGCGGGAGTATACCGGGGAGCTGTTTTTT; CDR3 protein: CASRRREYTGELFF
J gene: TRBJ2-3; D gene: NA; clone size: NA; V gene: TRBV19; CDR3 DNA: TGTGCCACCACGGCGGCCGCTAGCACAGATACGCAGTATTTT; CDR3 protein: CATTAAASTDTQYF
J gene: TRBJ1-2; D gene: TRBD1; clone size: NA; V gene: TRBV25-1; CDR3 DNA: TGTGCCAGCAGTGAACCAGGCCGGACCGGGACAGTCTATGGCTACACCTTC; CDR3 protein: CASSEPGRTGTVYGYTF
J gene: TRBJ1-3; D gene: NA; clone size: medium-sized; V gene: TRBV6-1; CDR3 DNA: TGTGCCAGCAGTGAAGCCCCCGGGACATGGAACATATATTTT; CDR3 protein: CASSEAPGTWNIYF
J gene: TRBJ2-1; D gene: NA; clone size: NA; V gene: TRBV19; CDR3 DNA: TGTGCCAGTAGTTTCCGGGATAGCTCCTACAATGAGCAGTTCTTC; CDR3 protein: CASSFRDSSYNEQFF
J gene: TRBJ2-4; D gene: NA; clone size: few; V gene: TRBV5-1; CDR3 DNA: TGCGCCAGCAGCTTGGCGGGGACCAAAAACATTCAGTACTTC; CDR3 protein: CASSLAGTKNIQYF
J gene: TRBJ2-6; D gene: NA; clone size: NA; V gene: TRBV29-1; CDR3 DNA: TGCAGCGCCTCAACCTCTGGGGCCAACGTCCTGACTTTC; CDR3 protein: CSASTSGANVLTF
J gene: TRBJ2-7; D gene: TRBD2; clone size: NA; V gene: TRBV28; CDR3 DNA: TGTGCCAGCAGCCCACCGCGGGGGGGGCAGTACTTC; CDR3 protein: CASSPPRGGQYF
J gene: TRBJ1-5; D gene: NA; clone size: few; V gene: TRBV6-8; CDR3 DNA: TGTGCCAGCAGTGACCGCGGAATAGCTCAGCCCCAGCATTTT; CDR3 protein: CASSDRGIAQPQHF
J gene: TRBJ2-3; D gene: NA; clone size: NA; V gene: TRBV29-1; CDR3 DNA: TGCAGCCACAAGAGGGGGGCTAGCACAGATACGCAGTATTTT; CDR3 protein: CSHKRGASTDTQYF
J gene: TRBJ2-5; D gene: NA; clone size: NA; V gene: TRBV19; CDR3 DNA: TGTGCCAGTACCACCGGGACCACGGGAGAGACCCAGTACTTC; CDR3 protein: CASTTGTTGETQYF
J gene: TRBJ1-2; D gene: TRBD1; clone size: NA; V gene: TRBV6-8; CDR3 DNA: TGTGCCAGCATTACAACAGGGGGAACCTATGGCTACACCTTC; CDR3 protein: CASITTGGTYGYTF
J gene: TRBJ1-1; D gene: NA; clone size: few; V gene: TRBV9; CDR3 DNA: TGTGCCAGCAGTGATTTTTTTTTGTTGGCAGGAACAATGAACACTGAAGCTTTCTTT; CDR3 protein: CASSDFFLLAGTMNTEAFF
J gene: TRBJ1-5; D gene: NA; clone size: once; V gene: TRBV28; CDR3 DNA: TGTGCCAGCAGTTTAGGGCAGCCCTTACCTCAGCCCCAGCATTTT; CDR3 protein: CASSLGQPLPQPQHF
J gene: TRBJ1-5; D gene: TRBD1; clone size: few; V gene: TRBV5-1; CDR3 DNA: TGCGCCAGCAGCCCTGGTACTACAGGGGGGCAGCCCCAGCATTTT; CDR3 protein: CASSPGTTGGQPQHF
J gene: TRBJ2-2; D gene: TRBD1; clone size: NA; V gene: TRBV6-8; CDR3 DNA: TGTGCCACCACGGGACAGGGGCCCACCGGGGAGCTGTTTTTT; CDR3 protein: CATTGQGPTGELFF
J gene: TRBJ2-5; D gene: NA; clone size: few; V gene: TRBV10-3; CDR3 DNA: TGTGCCATCAGTGAGTCGAGCGGAGACTTCATCCCCTCCGGGGAGACCCAGTACTTC; CDR3 protein: CAISESSGDFIPSGETQYF
J gene: TRBJ1-4; D gene: NA; clone size: NA; V gene: TRBV11-3; CDR3 DNA: TGTGCCAGCAGTTCCGGGACGCTTAACCCCTATGAAAAACTGTTTTTT; CDR3 protein: CASSSGTLNPYEKLFF
J gene: TRBJ1-5; D gene: NA; clone size: NA; V gene: TRBV15; CDR3 DNA: TGTGCCACCAGCAGAGATAGGCCAGGGACCCAGCCCCAGCATTTT; CDR3 protein: CATSRDRPGTQPQHF
J gene: TRBJ1-5; D gene: NA; clone size: NA; V gene: TRBV6-8; CDR3 DNA: TGTGCCAGCGAGAGGGAGGTGGGGCAGCCCCAGCATTTT; CDR3 protein: CASEREVGQPQHF
J gene: TRBJ2-2; D gene: NA; clone size: NA; V gene: TRBV5-1; CDR3 DNA: TGCGCCAGCCGTGGGGGAGGTAACACCGGGGAGCTGTTTTTT; CDR3 protein: CASRGGGNTGELFF
J gene: TRBJ2-6; D gene: NA; clone size: NA; V gene: TRBV28; CDR3 DNA: TGTGCCAGCAGCCCAGGAACCTGGGCCAACGTCCTGACTTTC; CDR3 protein: CASSPGTWANVLTF
J gene: TRBJ2-3; D gene: NA; clone size: NA; V gene: TRBV11-3; CDR3 DNA: TGTGCCAGCAGCTTAGGACAGCAACTAACCACAGATACGCAGTATTTT; CDR3 protein: CASSLGQQLTTDTQYF
J gene: TRBJ2-5; D gene: TRBD1; clone size: NA; V gene: TRBV5-1; CDR3 DNA: TGCGCCAGCAGCCCACGGACAGGGCAAGAGACCCAGTACTTC; CDR3 protein: CASSPRTGQETQYF
J gene: TRBJ2-1; D gene: TRBD2; clone size: NA; V gene: TRBV28; CDR3 DNA: TGTGCCAGCAGTATAGCGGGGAATGAGCAGTTCTTC; CDR3 protein: CASSIAGNEQFF
J gene: TRBJ1-1; D gene: NA; clone size: NA; V gene: TRBV6-8; CDR3 DNA: TGTGCCACTGTGGGAGGAATAACTGAAGCTTTCTTT; CDR3 protein: CATVGGITEAFF
J gene: TRBJ2-7; D gene: NA; clone size: few; V gene: TRBV11-3; CDR3 DNA: TGTGCCAGCAGCTTAAGTGCTAGATCCTACGAGCAGTACTTC; CDR3 protein: CASSLSARSYEQYF
J gene: TRBJ1-5; D gene: NA; clone size: NA; V gene: TRBV18; CDR3 DNA: TGTGCCAGCTCACCAGGAGTAGGAAACAATCAGCCCCAGCATTTT; CDR3 protein: CASSPGVGNNQPQHF
J gene: TRBJ1-2; D gene: TRBD1; clone size: once; V gene: TRBV28; CDR3 DNA: TGTGCCAGCAGTTTAGGGGGACAGGCCCTCTATGGCTACACCTTC; CDR3 protein: CASSLGGQALYGYTF
J gene: TRBJ2-7; D gene: NA; clone size: few; V gene: TRBV11-3; CDR3 DNA: TGTGCCAGCAGCTCGATGGACGGATCCTACGAGCAGTACTTC; CDR3 protein: CASSSMDGSYEQYF
J gene: TRBJ2-1; D gene: TRBD2; clone size: NA; V gene: TRBV11-3; CDR3 DNA: TGTGCCAGCAGCTCCATCGCTAGCGGGTCCTACAATGAGCAGTTCTTC; CDR3 protein: CASSSIASGSYNEQFF
J gene: TRBJ2-1; D gene: NA; clone size: NA; V gene: TRBV4-1; CDR3 DNA: TGCGCCAGCAGCCAATCGGACAATGAGCAGTTCTTC; CDR3 protein: CASSQSDNEQFF
J gene: TRBJ1-1; D gene: NA; clone size: few; V gene: TRBV19; CDR3 DNA: TGTGCCAGTAGTATTGGGCAGTTAAACACTGAAGCTTTCTTT; CDR3 protein: CASSIGQLNTEAFF
J gene: TRBJ1-6; D gene: NA; clone size: few; V gene: TRBV6-8; CDR3 DNA: TGTGCCAGCAGAAGGGGGGAGGCGAATTCACCCCTCCACTTT; CDR3 protein: CASRRGEANSPLHF
J gene: TRBJ2-1; D gene: TRBD2; clone size: few; V gene: TRBV30; CDR3 DNA: TGTGCCTGGAGCGGGGGGAGTACCAATGAGCAGTTCTTC; CDR3 protein: CAWSGGSTNEQFF
J gene: TRBJ2-2; D gene: NA; clone size: few; V gene: TRBV11-3; CDR3 DNA: TGTGCCAGCAGCCGCGTAGGCTCAGCGAACACCGGGGAGCTGTTTTTT; CDR3 protein: CASSRVGSANTGELFF